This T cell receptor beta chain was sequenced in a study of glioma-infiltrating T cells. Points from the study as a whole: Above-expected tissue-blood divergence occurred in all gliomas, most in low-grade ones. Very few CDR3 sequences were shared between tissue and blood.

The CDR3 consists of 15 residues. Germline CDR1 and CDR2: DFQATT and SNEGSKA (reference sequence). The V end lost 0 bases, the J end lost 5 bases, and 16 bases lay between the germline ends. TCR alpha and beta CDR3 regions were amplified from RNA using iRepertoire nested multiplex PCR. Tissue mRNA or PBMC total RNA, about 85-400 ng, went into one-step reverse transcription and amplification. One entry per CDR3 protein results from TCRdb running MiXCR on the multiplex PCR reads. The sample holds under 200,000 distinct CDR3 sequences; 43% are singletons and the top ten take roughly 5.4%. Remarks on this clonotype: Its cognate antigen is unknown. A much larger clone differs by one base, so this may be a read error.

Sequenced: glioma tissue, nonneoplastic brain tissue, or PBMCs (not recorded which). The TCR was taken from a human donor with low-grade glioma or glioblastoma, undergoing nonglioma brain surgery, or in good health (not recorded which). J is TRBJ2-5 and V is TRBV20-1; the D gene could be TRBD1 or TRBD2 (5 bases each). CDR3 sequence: CSARDSWDRQETQYF. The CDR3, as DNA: TGCAGTGCTAGAGATAGTTGGGACCGTCAGGAGACCCAGTACTTC.